This section outlines one T cell receptor (beta chain) sequence together with its context. These data come from a study of T cell responses to AZD1222 COVID-19 vaccine. The length of the CDR3 is 13 residues. In germline, CDR1 is MNHEY, CDR2 SVGAGI. V lost 6 bases, J lost 4 bases, and 12 bases lay in between. Repertoires were generated with immunoSEQ multiplex PCR, while TCRdb's copy carries only in-frame clones and drops some. The sample yields 100,000 to 150,000 clones, around 94% seen once. Specimen: peripheral blood, collected on day 0 of AZD1222 vaccination. The chain carries TRBV6-5 and TRBJ1-2, with a possible D match to TRBD1 (5 bases). This TCR was recovered from an adult in good health. The CDR3 reads CASSHGTGYGYTF. CDR3 nucleotide sequence: TGTGCCAGCAGCCACGGGACGGGCTATGGCTACACCTTC.